This T cell receptor beta chain stems from a study of vaccination and CD4 T cells after COVID-19. Study details: Cells were stimulated with overlapping spike peptide pools from SARS-CoV-2, HCoV-NL63, HCoV-OC43 and HCoV-229E. Study-wide results and limits: For convalescent patients, a median around 90% of reactive clones surfaced exclusively after vaccination.

Treatment: roughly 10-day PBMC culture with coronavirus spike peptide pools or control peptides (ViraFEST assay). Cultured CD4+ T-cell DNA underwent Oncomine TCR Beta short-read sequencing. TCRdb fed the PCR reads into MiXCR, producing one record per CDR3 protein. The sample consists of around 16,000 distinct CDR3 sequences, roughly 74% of them appearing once. For this clonotype: Antigen specificity is unknown.

Germline CDR1 is SNHLY and CDR2 is FYNNEI. CDR3 length: 12 amino acids. V lost 6 bases, J lost 7 bases, and 10 bases lay in between. The J gene is TRBJ1-5, the V gene TRBV2; D gene uncertain. The sequenced sample consisted of CD4+ T cells from blood, cultured in vitro. This clonotype was obtained from a human donor who had recovered from COVID-19. Here the CDR3 DNA reads TGTGCCAGCAGCCCAAGTGTGCAGCCCCAGCATTTT. Its translation is CASSPSVQPQHF.